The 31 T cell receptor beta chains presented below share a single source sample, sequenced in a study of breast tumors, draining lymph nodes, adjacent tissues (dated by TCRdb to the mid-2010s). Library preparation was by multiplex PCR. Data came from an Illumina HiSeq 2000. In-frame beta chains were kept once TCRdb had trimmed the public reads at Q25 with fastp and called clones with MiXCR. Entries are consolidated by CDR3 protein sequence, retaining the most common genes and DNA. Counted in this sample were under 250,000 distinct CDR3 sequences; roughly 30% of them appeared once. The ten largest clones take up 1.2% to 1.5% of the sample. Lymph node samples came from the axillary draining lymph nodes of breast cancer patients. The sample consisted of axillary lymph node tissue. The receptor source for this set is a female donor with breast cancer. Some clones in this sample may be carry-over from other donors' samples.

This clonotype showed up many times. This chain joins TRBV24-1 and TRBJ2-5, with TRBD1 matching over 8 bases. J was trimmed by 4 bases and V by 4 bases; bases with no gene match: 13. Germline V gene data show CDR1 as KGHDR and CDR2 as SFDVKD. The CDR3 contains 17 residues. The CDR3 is CATSEPTRTGTGETQYF. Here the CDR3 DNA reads TGTGCCACCAGTGAACCCACCCGGACAGGGACTGGAGAGACCCAGTACTTC.

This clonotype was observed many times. This CDR3 is CASSQGQGSAEQYF. CDR3 in DNA: TGTGCCAGCAGCCAGGGGCAGGGTTCTGCGGAGCAGTACTTC. This chain connects TRBV3-1 to TRBJ2-7, with D possibly matching TRBD1 (5 bases). The CDR3 covers 14 residues. The germline V gene has CDR1 LGHDT and CDR2 YNNKEL (reference sequence). V lost 3 bases, J lost 7 bases, and 16 bases lay in between.

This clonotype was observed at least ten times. Written as DNA, the CDR3 is TGTGCCAGTAGTGGAAGACAGGGGTGGGCCACTGAAGCTTTCTTT. Translated, it gives CASSGRQGWATEAFF. V usage is TRBV19 and J usage is TRBJ1-1, with 8 bases identical to TRBD1. V was clipped by 5 bases and J by 4 bases; unmatched bases: 9. Germline-derived CDR1 and CDR2 are LNHDA and SQIVND (reference sequence). The CDR3 runs to 15 residues.

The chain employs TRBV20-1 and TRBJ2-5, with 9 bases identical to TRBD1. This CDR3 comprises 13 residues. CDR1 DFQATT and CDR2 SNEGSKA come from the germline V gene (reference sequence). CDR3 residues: CRAGGDRAETQYF. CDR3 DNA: TGCAGAGCCGGCGGGGACAGGGCTGAGACCCAGTACTTC.

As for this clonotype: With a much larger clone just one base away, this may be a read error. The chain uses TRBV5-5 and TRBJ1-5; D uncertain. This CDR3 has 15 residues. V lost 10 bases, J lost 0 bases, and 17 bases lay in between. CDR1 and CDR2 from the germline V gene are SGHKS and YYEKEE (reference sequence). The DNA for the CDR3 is TGTGCCGGCACCTGGAGGTTTTCTAGCAATCAGCCCCAGCATTTT. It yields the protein CAGTWRFSSNQPQHF.

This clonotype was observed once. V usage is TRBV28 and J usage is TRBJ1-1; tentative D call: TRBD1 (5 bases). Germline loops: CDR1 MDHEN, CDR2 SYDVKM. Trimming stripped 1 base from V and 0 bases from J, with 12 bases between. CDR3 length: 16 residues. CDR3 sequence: CASSLLSGSLNTEAFF. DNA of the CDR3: TGTGCCAGCAGTTTATTATCAGGGTCCCTGAACACTGAAGCTTTCTTT.

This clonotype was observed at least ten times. The CDR3 DNA sequence: TGCGCCAGCAGCCAAGTTAGGCAGGAGACCCAGTACTTC. Translated: CASSQVRQETQYF. The V gene is TRBV4-1, the J gene TRBJ2-5, with D hard to call. Germline-derived CDR1 and CDR2 are MGHRA and YSYEKL. V dropped 1 base and J dropped 5 bases, with 8 bases sitting between them. This CDR3 has 13 residues.

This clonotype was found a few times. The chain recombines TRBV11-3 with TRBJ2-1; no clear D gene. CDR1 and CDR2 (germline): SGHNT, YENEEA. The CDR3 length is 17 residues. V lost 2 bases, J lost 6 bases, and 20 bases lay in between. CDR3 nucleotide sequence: TGTGCCAGCAGCTTAAGTCCCTGGGGTACCGGTGTCAATGAGCAGTTCTTC. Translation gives CASSLSPWGTGVNEQFF.

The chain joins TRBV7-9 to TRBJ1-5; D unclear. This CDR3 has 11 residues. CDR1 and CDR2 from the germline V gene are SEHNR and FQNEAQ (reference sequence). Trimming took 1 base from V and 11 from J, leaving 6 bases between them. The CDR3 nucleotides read TGTGCCAGCAGCTTAGAAGAGACCCAGCATTTT. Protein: CASSLEETQHF.

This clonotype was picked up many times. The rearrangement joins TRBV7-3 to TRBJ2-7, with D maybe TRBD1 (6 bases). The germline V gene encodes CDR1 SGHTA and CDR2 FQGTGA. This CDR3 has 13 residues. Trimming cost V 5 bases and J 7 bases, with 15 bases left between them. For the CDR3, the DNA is TGTGCCAGCAGCGCTAACAGGGCTGGGGAGCAGTACTTC. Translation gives CASSANRAGEQYF.

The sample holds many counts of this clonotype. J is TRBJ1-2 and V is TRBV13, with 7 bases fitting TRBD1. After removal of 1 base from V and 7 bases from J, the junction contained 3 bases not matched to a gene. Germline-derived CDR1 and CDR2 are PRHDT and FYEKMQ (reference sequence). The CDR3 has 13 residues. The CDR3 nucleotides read TGTGCCAGCAGCTTAGCAGGGACAGCTGGCTACACCTTC. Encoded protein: CASSLAGTAGYTF.

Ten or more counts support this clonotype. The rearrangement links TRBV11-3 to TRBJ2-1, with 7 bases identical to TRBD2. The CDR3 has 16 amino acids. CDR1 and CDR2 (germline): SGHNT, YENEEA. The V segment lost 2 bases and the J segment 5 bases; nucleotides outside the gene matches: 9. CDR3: CASSLRASGNNNEQFF. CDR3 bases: TGTGCCAGCAGCTTACGGGCTAGCGGTAATAACAATGAGCAGTTCTTC.

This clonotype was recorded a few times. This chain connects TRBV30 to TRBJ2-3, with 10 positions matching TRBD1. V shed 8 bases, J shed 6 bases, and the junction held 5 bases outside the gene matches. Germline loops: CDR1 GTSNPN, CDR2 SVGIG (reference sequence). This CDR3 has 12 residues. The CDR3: CAGQGGGDTQYF. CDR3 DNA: TGTGCCGGACAGGGGGGCGGCGATACGCAGTATTTT.

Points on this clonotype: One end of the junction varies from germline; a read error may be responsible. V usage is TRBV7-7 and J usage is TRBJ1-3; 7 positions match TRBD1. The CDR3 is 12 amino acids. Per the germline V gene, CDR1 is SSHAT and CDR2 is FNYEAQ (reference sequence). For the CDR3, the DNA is TGTGCTAGCAGCCCGGGACAGAACACCATATATTTT. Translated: CASSPGQNTIYF.

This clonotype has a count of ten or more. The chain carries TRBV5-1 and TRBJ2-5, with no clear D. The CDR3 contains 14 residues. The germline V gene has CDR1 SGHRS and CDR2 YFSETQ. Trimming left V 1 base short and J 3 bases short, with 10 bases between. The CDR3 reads CASSLLAPKETQYF. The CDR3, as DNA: TGCGCCAGCAGCTTGCTGGCACCGAAAGAGACCCAGTACTTC. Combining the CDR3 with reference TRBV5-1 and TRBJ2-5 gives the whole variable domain KAGVTQTPRYLIKTRGQQVTLSCSPISGHRSVSWYQQTPGQGLQFLFEYFSETQRNKGNFPGRFSGRQFSNSRSEMNVSTLELGDSALYLCASSLLAPKETQYFGPGTRLLVL.

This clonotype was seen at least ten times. The CDR3 is CASSLLSSATSTDTQYF. CDR3 bases: TGTGCCAGCAGTTTGCTATCTAGCGCGACTAGCACAGATACGCAGTATTTT. The chain couples TRBV12-3 or TRBV12-4 to TRBJ2-3; weak D call: TRBD2 (6 bases). There are 17 residues in the CDR3. V lost 3 bases and J lost 0, with 16 bases in between.

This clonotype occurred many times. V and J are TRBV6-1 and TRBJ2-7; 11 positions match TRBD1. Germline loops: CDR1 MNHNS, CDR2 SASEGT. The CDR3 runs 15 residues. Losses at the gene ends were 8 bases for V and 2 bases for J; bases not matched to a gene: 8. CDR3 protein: CASDNSGQGAYEQYF. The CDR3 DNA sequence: TGTGCCAGCGATAACTCGGGACAGGGGGCCTACGAGCAGTACTTC.

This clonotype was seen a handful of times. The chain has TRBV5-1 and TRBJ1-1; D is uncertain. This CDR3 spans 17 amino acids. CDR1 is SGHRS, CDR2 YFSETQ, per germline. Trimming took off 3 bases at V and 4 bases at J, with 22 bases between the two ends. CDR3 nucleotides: TGCGCCAGCAGCTCCTCAGAACGAGGTCGATCGGGCACTGAAGCTTTCTTT. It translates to CASSSSERGRSGTEAFF.

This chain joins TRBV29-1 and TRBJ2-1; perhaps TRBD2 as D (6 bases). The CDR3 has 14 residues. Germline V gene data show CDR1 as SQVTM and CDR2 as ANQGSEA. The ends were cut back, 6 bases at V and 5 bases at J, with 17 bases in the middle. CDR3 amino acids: CSVPGGRVHNEQFF. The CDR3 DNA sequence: TGCAGCGTCCCCGGAGGGCGGGTCCACAATGAGCAGTTCTTC.

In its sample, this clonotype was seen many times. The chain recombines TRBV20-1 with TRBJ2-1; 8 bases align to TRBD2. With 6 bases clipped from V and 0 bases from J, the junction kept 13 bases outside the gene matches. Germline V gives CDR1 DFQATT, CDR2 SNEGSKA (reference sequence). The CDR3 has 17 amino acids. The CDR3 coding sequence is TGCAGTGCAAGGACTAGCTCGGGTGTCGGCTCCTACAATGAGCAGTTCTTC. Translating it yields CSARTSSGVGSYNEQFF.

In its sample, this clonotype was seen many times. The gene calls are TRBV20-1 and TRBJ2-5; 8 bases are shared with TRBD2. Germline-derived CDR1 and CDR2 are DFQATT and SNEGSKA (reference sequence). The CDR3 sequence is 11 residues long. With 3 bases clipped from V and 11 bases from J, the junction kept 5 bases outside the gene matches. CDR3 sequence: CSARETSAQYF. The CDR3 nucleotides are TGCAGTGCTAGGGAGACTAGCGCACAGTACTTC.

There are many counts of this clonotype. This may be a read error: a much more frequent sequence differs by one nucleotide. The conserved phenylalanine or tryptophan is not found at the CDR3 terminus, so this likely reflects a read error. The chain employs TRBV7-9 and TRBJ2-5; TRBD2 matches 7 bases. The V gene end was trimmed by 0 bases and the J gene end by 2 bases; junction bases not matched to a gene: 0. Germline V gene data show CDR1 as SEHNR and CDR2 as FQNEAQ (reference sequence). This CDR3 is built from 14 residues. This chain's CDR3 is CASSLAGGQETQYL. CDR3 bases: TGTGCCAGCAGCTTAGCGGGAGGGCAAGAGACCCAGTACCTC.

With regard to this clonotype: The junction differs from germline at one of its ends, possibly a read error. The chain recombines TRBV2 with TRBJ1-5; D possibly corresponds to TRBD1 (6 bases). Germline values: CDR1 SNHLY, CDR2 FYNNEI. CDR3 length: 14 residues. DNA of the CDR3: TGTACCAGCAGCGGGGCAGGGGCGGCTCAGCCCCAGCATTTT. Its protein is CTSSGAGAAQPQHF.

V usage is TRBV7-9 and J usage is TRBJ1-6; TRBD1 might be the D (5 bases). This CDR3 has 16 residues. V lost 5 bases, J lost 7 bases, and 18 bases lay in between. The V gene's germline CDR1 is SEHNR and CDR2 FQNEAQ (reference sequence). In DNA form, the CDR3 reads TGTGCCAGCAGCCAACCTGGACATGGCCCCAATTCACCCCTCCACTTT. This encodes CASSQPGHGPNSPLHF. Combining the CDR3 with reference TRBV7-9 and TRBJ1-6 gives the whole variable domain DTGVSQNPRHKITKRGQNVTFRCDPISEHNRLYWYRQTLGQGPEFLTYFQNEAQLEKSRLLSDRFSAERPKGSFSTLEIQRTEQGDSAMYLCASSQPGHGPNSPLHFGNGTRLTVT.

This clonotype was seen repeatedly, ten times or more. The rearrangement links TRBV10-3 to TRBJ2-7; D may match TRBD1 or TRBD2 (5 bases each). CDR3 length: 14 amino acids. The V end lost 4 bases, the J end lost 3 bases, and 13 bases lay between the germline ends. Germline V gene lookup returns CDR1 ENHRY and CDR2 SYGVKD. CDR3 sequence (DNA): TGTGCCATCAGTGCCTCGGGGCAGCTCTACGAGCAGTACTTC. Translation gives CAISASGQLYEQYF.

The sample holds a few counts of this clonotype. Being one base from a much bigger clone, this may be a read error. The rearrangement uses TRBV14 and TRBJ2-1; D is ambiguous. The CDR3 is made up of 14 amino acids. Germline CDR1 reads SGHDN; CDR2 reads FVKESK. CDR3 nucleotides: TGTGCCAGCAGCCTAACGGTCCGGTTCAATGAGCAGTCCTTC. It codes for CASSLTVRFNEQSF.

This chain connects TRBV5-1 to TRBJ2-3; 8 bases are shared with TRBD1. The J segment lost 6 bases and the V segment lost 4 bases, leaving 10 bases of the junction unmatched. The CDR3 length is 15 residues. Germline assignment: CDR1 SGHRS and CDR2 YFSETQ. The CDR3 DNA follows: TGCGCCAGCAGCCCCGATCAGGGGGCGGCGGATACGCAGTATTTT. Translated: CASSPDQGAADTQYF.

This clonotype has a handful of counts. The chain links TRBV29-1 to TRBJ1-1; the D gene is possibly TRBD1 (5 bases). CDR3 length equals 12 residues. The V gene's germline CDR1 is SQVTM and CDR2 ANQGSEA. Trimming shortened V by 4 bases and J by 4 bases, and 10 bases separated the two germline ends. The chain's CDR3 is CSVGQGPTEAFF. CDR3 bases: TGCAGCGTTGGCCAGGGCCCCACTGAAGCTTTCTTT.

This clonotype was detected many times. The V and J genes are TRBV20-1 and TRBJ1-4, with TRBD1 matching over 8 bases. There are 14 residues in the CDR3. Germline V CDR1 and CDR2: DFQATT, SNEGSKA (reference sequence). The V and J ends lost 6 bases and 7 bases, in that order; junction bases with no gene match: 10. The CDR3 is CSAHDRGGREKLFF. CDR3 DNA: TGCAGTGCCCATGACAGGGGAGGTCGTGAAAAACTGTTTTTT.

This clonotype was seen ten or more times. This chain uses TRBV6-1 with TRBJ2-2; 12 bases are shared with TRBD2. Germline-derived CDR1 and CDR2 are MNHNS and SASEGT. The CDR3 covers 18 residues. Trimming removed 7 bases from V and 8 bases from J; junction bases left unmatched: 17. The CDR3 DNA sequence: TGTGCCAGCACGGGACAGGGAGGACTAGCGGGAAGAGGGGGGGAGCTGTTTTTT. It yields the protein CASTGQGGLAGRGGELFF.

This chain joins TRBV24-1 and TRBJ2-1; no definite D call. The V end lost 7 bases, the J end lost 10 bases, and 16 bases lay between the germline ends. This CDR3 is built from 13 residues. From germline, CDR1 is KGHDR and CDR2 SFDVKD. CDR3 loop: CATSSPLPEEQFF. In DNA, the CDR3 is TGTGCCACCAGCTCACCGCTCCCGGAAGAGCAGTTCTTC.